These 30 T cell receptor beta chains share one sample of origin, sequenced in a study of cytomegalovirus exposure and HLA in healthy donors. Clones were read by immunoSEQ multiplex PCR, and TCRdb kept only the in-frame ones, dropping some. The sample consists of around 170,000 clones, 88% of them appearing once. Sequenced material: PBMCs. The receptor set was obtained from a man younger than 35 in good health and CMV-seronegative.

The chain joins TRBV4-2 to TRBJ1-2; D not certain. The V gene lost 4 bases and the J gene lost 4 bases, with 13 bases spanning the gap. This CDR3 is built from 14 residues. CDR1 and CDR2 (germline): LGHNA, YNFKEQ. The CDR3 region has the DNA TGTGCCAGCAGCCGCACTCAGGAGGGCTATGGCTACACCTTC. Its translation is CASSRTQEGYGYTF.

This CDR3 reads CASSESRGSVGNTIYF. In DNA form, the CDR3 reads TGTGCCAGCAGTGAAAGTCGTGGCTCTGTCGGAAACACCATATATTTT. This chain connects TRBV2 to TRBJ1-3; D call uncertain. The V end was cut by 2 bases, the J end by 4 bases, with 15 bases between. CDR3 length: 16 residues. Looked up from germline, CDR1 is SNHLY and CDR2 is FYNNEI.

This chain links TRBV14 with TRBJ2-6, with D perhaps TRBD2 (5 bases). CDR1 and CDR2 (germline): SGHDN, FVKESK. CDR3 length: 16 amino acids. Trimming stripped 4 bases from V and 2 bases from J, with 12 bases between. As DNA, the CDR3 is TGTGCCAGCAGCCCGAGGGCCGGAACTGGGGCCAACGTCCTGACTTTC. It encodes CASSPRAGTGANVLTF. Complete variable domain (other parts from reference TRBV14 and TRBJ2-6): EAGVTQFPSHSVIEKGQTVTLRCDPISGHDNLYWYRRVMGKEIKFLLHFVKESKQDESGMPNNRFLAERTGGTYSTLKVQPAELEDSGVYFCASSPRAGTGANVLTFGAGSRLTVL.

V and J are TRBV2 and TRBJ2-2; a possible D gene is TRBD2 (6 bases). The V end was cut by 0 bases, the J end by 6 bases, with 14 bases between. CDR3 length: 16 amino acids. Germline CDR1 is SNHLY and CDR2 is FYNNEI. CDR3 sequence reads: CASSEANSREPGELFF. In nucleotides, the CDR3 is TGTGCCAGCAGTGAAGCGAATTCGCGGGAACCCGGGGAGCTGTTTTTT.

This clone has a single count. The rearrangement uses TRBV9 and TRBJ1-1; no clear D. Germline lookup yields CDR1 SGDLS and CDR2 YYNGEE. The CDR3 runs to 14 residues. V gave up 2 bases and J gave up 1 base, with 9 bases separating them. The CDR3 DNA reads TGTGCCAGCAGCGTTAACCCAGAGAACACTGAAGCTTTCTTT. Protein: CASSVNPENTEAFF.

This clone was counted only a few times. The rearrangement joins TRBV4-1 to TRBJ1-5; the D gene is possibly TRBD1 (6 bases). The CDR3 consists of 16 residues. CDR1 and CDR2 (germline): MGHRA, YSYEKL. Trimming removed 0 bases from V and 2 bases from J, with 11 bases in between. This chain's CDR3 is CASSQDGYRGNQPQHF. The CDR3 bases are TGCGCCAGCAGCCAAGATGGGTACAGGGGCAATCAGCCCCAGCATTTT.

The V gene is TRBV14, the J gene TRBJ2-1; D is undetermined. Per the germline V gene, CDR1 is SGHDN and CDR2 is FVKESK. The CDR3 totals 12 residues. With 1 base removed from V and 7 bases from J, the gap between germline ends came to 5 bases. The CDR3 loop reads CASSQALNEQFF. CDR3 nucleotides: TGTGCCAGCAGCCAAGCACTTAATGAGCAGTTCTTC.

The chain couples TRBV6-5 to TRBJ1-5, with D possibly matching TRBD1 (5 bases). Germline assignment: CDR1 MNHEY and CDR2 SVGAGI. V lost 2 bases and J 0 bases, leaving 5 bases between the germline ends. There are 14 residues in the CDR3. CDR3 sequence reads: CASSYRGSNQPQHF. The CDR3 nucleotides are TGTGCCAGCAGTTACAGGGGTAGCAATCAGCCCCAGCATTTT.

The rearrangement links TRBV10-2 to TRBJ1-5; the match to TRBD1 covers 8 bases. CDR3 length: 16 residues. CDR1 WSHSY and CDR2 SAAADI come from the germline V gene. V lost 1 base to trimming and J lost 2 bases; unmatched junction nucleotides: 4. This CDR3 is CASSEWVGQGNQPQHF. Here the CDR3 DNA reads TGCGCCAGCAGTGAGTGGGTGGGACAGGGCAATCAGCCCCAGCATTTT.

This chain connects TRBV6-5 to TRBJ2-2; tentative D call: TRBD1 (6 bases). The V end lost 2 bases, the J end lost 5 bases, and 12 bases lay between the germline ends. Germline CDR1 is MNHEY and CDR2 is SVGAGI. The CDR3 loop spans 15 amino acids. The CDR3 region has the DNA TGTGCCAGCAGTTACGCCCAACAGGGAACCGGGGAGCTGTTTTTT. The encoded protein is CASSYAQQGTGELFF.

The chain uses TRBV30 and TRBJ1-1; D gene ambiguous. This CDR3 spans 13 amino acids. Germline CDR1 reads GTSNPN; CDR2 reads SVGIG (reference sequence). Trimming pared 3 bases from V and 1 base from J, leaving 9 bases between. The DNA of the CDR3 is TGTGCCTGGAGGTCCCAGGCGAACACTGAAGCTTTCTTT. Its translation is CAWRSQANTEAFF.

This chain links TRBV6-5 with TRBJ1-4; 8 bases line up with TRBD1. Germline CDR1 and CDR2: MNHEY and SVGAGI. The CDR3 contains 14 residues. The V and J ends lost 6 bases and 5 bases, in that order; junction bases with no gene match: 5. CDR3 region: CASSVTGGNEKLFF. In nucleotides, the CDR3 is TGTGCCAGCAGCGTAACAGGGGGAAATGAAAAACTGTTTTTT.

The V gene is TRBV25-1, the J gene TRBJ1-5, with a possible D match to TRBD1 (5 bases). Trimming pared 3 bases from V and 2 bases from J, leaving 8 bases between. This CDR3 comprises 14 residues. Germline CDR1 MGHDK, CDR2 SYGVNS. In DNA, the CDR3 is TGTGCCAGCAGTGATTCGACAGGCAATCAGCCCCAGCATTTT. This translates into CASSDSTGNQPQHF. The entire variable domain, with the rest obtained from reference TRBV25-1 and TRBJ1-5, is as follows: EADIYQTPRYLVIGTGKKITLECSQTMGHDKMYWYQQDPGMELHLIHYSYGVNSTEKGDLSSESTVSRIRTEHFPLTLESARPSHTSQYLCASSDSTGNQPQHFGDGTRLSIL.

This clone was observed a few times. This chain connects TRBV6-5 to TRBJ1-5, with 7 nucleotides matching TRBD1. Germline V lookup: CDR1 MNHEY, CDR2 SVGAGI. This CDR3 comprises 14 residues. Trimming at V came to 5 bases and at J to 6 bases, leaving 7 bases not matched to a gene. CDR3 DNA sequence: TGTGCCAGCAGTCCTCACAGGGGAGGTCAGCCCCAGCATTTT. Translated: CASSPHRGGQPQHF.

CDR3 residues: CASSHPGQYNEQFF. The CDR3 region has the DNA TGCGCCAGCAGCCACCCGGGACAGTACAATGAGCAGTTCTTC. The chain recombines TRBV4-3 with TRBJ2-1; 7 bases map to TRBD1. CDR3 size: 14 residues. From germline, CDR1 is LGHNA and CDR2 YSLEER. Trimming cost V 3 bases and J 4 bases; bases outside gene matches: 3.

CDR3: CASSWDRLTRGYEQYV. The CDR3 DNA is TGTGCCAGCTCCTGGGACAGGTTGACGAGGGGCTACGAGCAGTACGTC. V is TRBV18 and J is TRBJ2-7, with 8 positions matching TRBD1. The V segment lost 6 bases and the J segment 3 bases; nucleotides outside the gene matches: 13. The CDR3 totals 16 residues. Germline-derived CDR1 and CDR2 are KGHSH and LQKENI.

This clone has more than one count but fewer than ten. This chain connects TRBV7-9 to TRBJ2-5, with TRBD1 identical over 7 bases. CDR1 SEHNR and CDR2 FQNEAQ come from the germline V gene (reference sequence). J lost 5 bases, V lost 3 bases, and 3 bases had no gene match. CDR3 length: 13 amino acids. DNA of the CDR3: TGTGCCAGCAGCTTTCAGGGGGTGGAGACCCAGTACTTC. Its protein is CASSFQGVETQYF.

The V call is TRBV9, the J call TRBJ2-7; 10 positions match TRBD1. V gave up 2 bases and J gave up 4 bases; unmatched junction bases: 9. Germline CDR1 and CDR2: SGDLS and YYNGEE. The CDR3 is 16 amino acids. The CDR3 DNA follows: TGTGCCAGCAGCGTGTCCCGGGACAGGGGAGGTTACGAGCAGTACTTC. Amino acids: CASSVSRDRGGYEQYF.

The rearrangement links TRBV7-2 to TRBJ2-7; D not resolved. V lost 3 bases and J lost 5, with 11 bases in between. The CDR3 totals 13 residues. Germline lookup yields CDR1 SGHTA and CDR2 FQGNSA. The CDR3 here is CASSFFGVDEQYF. For the CDR3, the DNA is TGTGCCAGCAGCTTTTTTGGAGTAGACGAGCAGTACTTC.

The V gene is TRBV4-2, the J gene TRBJ2-3, with TRBD2 matching over 8 bases. CDR3 length: 16 amino acids. Germline V lookup: CDR1 LGHNA, CDR2 YNFKEQ. The trim removed 0 bases at V and 5 bases at J, leaving 7 bases unmatched. The CDR3 DNA sequence: TGTGCCAGCAGCCAAGATCCAGCGGGAGTTAAAGATACGCAGTATTTT. This translates into CASSQDPAGVKDTQYF.

The rearrangement joins TRBV30 to TRBJ1-5; D may be TRBD1 (6 bases). The germline V gene has CDR1 GTSNPN and CDR2 SVGIG (reference sequence). The CDR3 has 14 residues. V was shortened by 4 bases and J by 0 bases, with 10 bases between the two germline ends. Here the CDR3 DNA reads TGTGCCTGGAACCAGGGGACTAGCAATCAGCCCCAGCATTTT. Its translation: CAWNQGTSNQPQHF.

V and J are TRBV5-4 and TRBJ2-5; 10 positions agree with TRBD1. The germline gives CDR1 SGHNT, CDR2 YYREEE (reference sequence). Germline trimming cut 9 bases from V and 5 bases from J; bases unmatched to any gene: 7. This CDR3 spans 13 amino acids. CDR3 nucleotide sequence: TGTGCCACCAGACAGGGGGCAGGGGAGACCCAGTACTTC. It specifies CATRQGAGETQYF.

This clone was counted at least ten times. Other nucleotide sequences in the sample specify the same CDR3. The gene calls are TRBV4-2 and TRBJ2-7, with 13 bases matching TRBD2. Trimming removed 3 bases from V and 3 bases from J; junction bases left unmatched: 2. CDR3 length: 15 amino acids. Germline values: CDR1 LGHNA, CDR2 YNFKEQ. The CDR3 region has the DNA TGTGCCAGCAGCCACGGGACTAGCGGGAACTACGAGCAGTACTTC. It codes for CASSHGTSGNYEQYF.

The genes are TRBV7-2 and TRBJ2-5, with 12 bases matching TRBD2. The CDR3 has 16 residues. With V trimmed by 5 bases and J by 4 bases, 8 bases remained unmatched. CDR1 and CDR2 (germline): SGHTA, FQGNSA. In DNA, the CDR3 is TGTGCCAGCAGCGGGACTAGCGGGTCGATGGGAGAGACCCAGTACTTC. This sequence encodes CASSGTSGSMGETQYF.

J is TRBJ2-3 and V is TRBV11-2, with D maybe TRBD2 (5 bases). Germline V CDR1 and CDR2: SGHAT, FQNNGV. V lost 3 bases, J lost 2 bases, and 9 bases lay in between. This CDR3 has 14 amino acids. CDR3 nucleotides: TGTGCCAGCAGCTTGGACTCCTTCACAGATACGCAGTATTTT. Translating it yields CASSLDSFTDTQYF.

The chain couples TRBV7-2 to TRBJ2-2; D possibly corresponds to TRBD2 (5 bases). V was trimmed by 3 bases and J by 9 bases, leaving 17 bases between them. Germline V lookup: CDR1 SGHTA, CDR2 FQGNSA. The CDR3 is 15 residues long. This chain's CDR3 is CASSFKELVGRELFF. The CDR3 DNA reads TGTGCCAGCAGCTTCAAGGAACTAGTCGGGCGGGAGCTGTTTTTT.

The V gene is TRBV5-5, the J gene TRBJ2-7; 8 positions agree with TRBD2. The CDR3 covers 16 residues. The V gene end was trimmed by 4 bases and the J gene end by 2 bases; junction bases not matched to a gene: 11. The germline CDR1 and CDR2 sequences are SGHKS and YYEKEE (reference sequence). CDR3 sequence reads: CASSATRGGRTYEQYV. The CDR3 DNA is TGTGCCAGCAGCGCGACCCGGGGGGGGCGCACCTACGAGCAGTACGTC.

The V and J genes are TRBV25-1 and TRBJ1-1; possible D gene TRBD1, 6 bases. Per germline, CDR1 MGHDK and CDR2 SYGVNS. The CDR3 runs 15 residues. The ends were cut back, 2 bases at V and 3 bases at J, with 13 bases in the middle. For the CDR3, the DNA is TGTGCCAGCAGTGAAAGGGGGAACAGGGACACTGAAGCTTTCTTT. Encoded protein: CASSERGNRDTEAFF.

The chain couples TRBV18 to TRBJ2-3, with 14 nucleotides matching TRBD2. J gave up 6 bases and V 4 bases, and 9 bases lay outside the gene matches. The CDR3 runs to 17 residues. Germline CDR1 KGHSH, CDR2 LQKENI. CDR3 region: CASSRISGLAGVDTQYF. CDR3 sequence (DNA): TGTGCCAGCTCACGAATTTCGGGACTAGCGGGGGTGGATACGCAGTATTTT.

The rearrangement uses TRBV29-1 and TRBJ2-1, with 11 bases lining up with TRBD2. The CDR3 extends over 13 amino acids. The J segment lost 5 bases and the V segment lost 7 bases, leaving 4 bases of the junction unmatched. Looked up from germline, CDR1 is SQVTM and CDR2 is ANQGSEA. The DNA for the CDR3 is TGCAGCGGCGGGACTAGCGGTAACAATGAGCAGTTCTTC. Its protein is CSGGTSGNNEQFF.